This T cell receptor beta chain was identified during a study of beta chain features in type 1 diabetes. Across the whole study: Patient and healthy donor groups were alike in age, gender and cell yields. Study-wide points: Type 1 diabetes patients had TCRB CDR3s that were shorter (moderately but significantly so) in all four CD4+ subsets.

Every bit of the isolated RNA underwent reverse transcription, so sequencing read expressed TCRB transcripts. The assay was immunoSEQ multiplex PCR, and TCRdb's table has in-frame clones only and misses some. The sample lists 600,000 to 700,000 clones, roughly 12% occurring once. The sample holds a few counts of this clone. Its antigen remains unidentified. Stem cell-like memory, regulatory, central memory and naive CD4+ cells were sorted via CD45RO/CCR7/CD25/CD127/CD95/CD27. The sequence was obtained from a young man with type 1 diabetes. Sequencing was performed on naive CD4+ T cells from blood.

The CDR3 loop reads CASSPPLAGSTDTQYF. The CDR3 DNA sequence: TGTGCCAGCTCACCACCACTAGCGGGGAGCACAGATACGCAGTATTTT. This chain joins TRBV18 and TRBJ2-3, with 10 positions matching TRBD2. Germline CDR1 is KGHSH and CDR2 is LQKENI. The J segment lost 0 bases and the V segment lost 0 bases, leaving 0 bases of the junction unmatched. There are 16 residues in the CDR3.